Below, 29 T cell receptor beta chains from the same sample are listed, as sequenced in a study of T cell repertoires in cytomegalovirus infection. These receptors are not linked to any known antigen. TCRdb re-analysed the reads in MiXCR, keeping a single row per CDR3 protein. The table records about 330,000 distinct CDR3 sequences, about 35% of them present only once. The sequencing used cultured PBMCs, collected from culture after CMV antigen stimulation. These receptors came from a human donor in good health (CMV status not recorded). Some clones in this sample may be carry-over from other donors' samples.

This clonotype was observed a handful of times. This chain links TRBV20-1 with TRBJ2-1; 11 bases fit TRBD2. Trimming removed 7 bases from V and 5 bases from J; junction bases left unmatched: 10. Germline V gene data show CDR1 as DFQATT and CDR2 as SNEGSKA (reference sequence). CDR3 length: 15 residues. The CDR3 sequence: CSVPIAGGPNNEQFF. As DNA, the CDR3 is TGCAGTGTTCCGATAGCGGGAGGGCCTAACAATGAGCAGTTCTTC.

This clonotype has just a few counts. The chain couples TRBV7-2 to TRBJ2-3, with a tentative D call TRBD2 (5 bases). Per germline, CDR1 SGHTA and CDR2 FQGNSA. V lost 7 bases and J 4 bases, leaving 24 bases between the germline ends. The CDR3 length is 17 residues. This chain's CDR3 is CASTLSFSAKKSDTQYF. In DNA form, the CDR3 reads TGTGCCAGCACCTTGAGTTTTAGCGCGAAAAAGTCAGATACGCAGTATTTT.

The V and J genes are TRBV7-9 and TRBJ2-3; 8 nucleotides agree with TRBD2. The CDR3 consists of 15 residues. CDR1 is SEHNR and CDR2 is FQNEAQ in the germline V gene (reference sequence). J lost 4 bases, V lost 0 bases, and 3 bases had no gene match. The CDR3: CASSLARGAPDTQYF. The CDR3 region has the DNA TGTGCCAGCAGCTTAGCGCGGGGGGCCCCAGATACGCAGTATTTT. The whole variable domain, filled in from reference TRBV7-9 and TRBJ2-3, reads DTGVSQNPRHKITKRGQNVTFRCDPISEHNRLYWYRQTLGQGPEFLTYFQNEAQLEKSRLLSDRFSAERPKGSFSTLEIQRTEQGDSAMYLCASSLARGAPDTQYFGPGTRLTVL.

The genes are TRBV7-6 and TRBJ2-3; D not resolved. The CDR3 is 14 residues long. Germline V lookup: CDR1 SGHVS, CDR2 FNYEAQ. V was clipped by 5 bases and J by 4 bases, with 13 bases between them. The chain's CDR3 is CASSPKVGADTQYF. The CDR3, as DNA: TGTGCCAGCAGCCCCAAAGTGGGCGCAGATACGCAGTATTTT.

The V call is TRBV28, the J call TRBJ2-3, with 11 bases that match TRBD2. The germline CDR1 and CDR2 sequences are MDHEN and SYDVKM. V was clipped by 6 bases and J by 1 base; unmatched bases: 12. The length of the CDR3 is 18 residues. The chain's CDR3 is CASSPGLAGGFRTDTQYF. CDR3 bases: TGTGCCAGCAGCCCCGGACTAGCGGGCGGATTTCGCACAGATACGCAGTATTTT.

This chain connects TRBV6-2 or TRBV6-3 to TRBJ2-7; 7 nucleotides align to TRBD1. This CDR3 has 14 residues. V lost 3 bases, J lost 3 bases, and 5 bases stayed unmatched. Germline V gene data show CDR1 as MNHEY and CDR2 as SVGEGT. The CDR3 sequence: CASSYMGTVYEQYF. CDR3 DNA: TGTGCCAGCAGTTATATGGGGACAGTCTACGAGCAGTACTTC.

This clonotype has just a few counts. The rearrangement links TRBV11-2 to TRBJ2-1, with 10 nucleotides matching TRBD2. In germline, CDR1 is SGHAT, CDR2 FQNNGV. The CDR3 runs to 16 residues. After removal of 2 bases from V and 6 bases from J, the junction contained 7 bases not matched to a gene. The CDR3 DNA is TGTGCCAGCAGCTTAACCACCAGCGGGAGGGTCAATGAGCAGTTCTTC. Its translation is CASSLTTSGRVNEQFF. Drawing the rest from reference TRBV11-2 and TRBJ2-1, the complete variable domain is EAGVAQSPRYKIIEKRQSVAFWCNPISGHATLYWYQQILGQGPKLLIQFQNNGVVDDSQLPKDRFSAERLKGVDSTLKIQPAKLEDSAVYLCASSLTTSGRVNEQFFGPGTRLTVL.

This clonotype turned up a few times. The rearrangement joins TRBV6-1 to TRBJ2-7, with TRBD2 matching 9 bases. The V segment lost 6 bases and the J segment 4 bases; nucleotides outside the gene matches: 16. Germline CDR1 MNHNS, CDR2 SASEGT. This CDR3 is 17 amino acids long. CDR3 sequence (DNA): TGTGCCAGCAGACCCATTACCGGCGTAGCGGGAGTTTACGAGCAGTACGTC. It encodes CASRPITGVAGVYEQYV.

There are a few counts of this clonotype. The chain has TRBV7-2 and TRBJ1-1, with 9 bases lining up with TRBD1. The CDR3 is 15 amino acids. The J segment lost 6 bases and the V segment lost 5 bases, leaving 10 bases of the junction unmatched. Germline assignment: CDR1 SGHTA and CDR2 FQGNSA. The CDR3 bases are TGTGCCAGCAGCCCACTGACAGGGGGTTTGGCTGAAGCTTTCTTT. Its protein is CASSPLTGGLAEAFF.

This clonotype counts as medium-sized. The chain recombines TRBV7-2 with TRBJ1-3; D is unclear. The germline CDR1 and CDR2 sequences are SGHTA and FQGNSA. V lost 0 bases and J lost 8, with 14 bases in between. The CDR3 loop spans 15 amino acids. CDR3 residues: CASSLALIGFDTIYF. DNA for the CDR3: TGTGCCAGCAGCTTAGCGCTAATCGGGTTTGACACCATATATTTT.

This clonotype was detected ten times or more. The genes are TRBV7-2 and TRBJ1-5, with D unresolved. Trimming shortened V by 5 bases and J by 2 bases, and 13 bases separated the two germline ends. Germline lookup yields CDR1 SGHTA and CDR2 FQGNSA. The CDR3 totals 15 residues. The CDR3 bases are TGTGCCAGCAGCCCTCGGAGGCCAGGCAATCAGCCCCAGCATTTT. Its translation: CASSPRRPGNQPQHF.

The rearrangement joins TRBV11-2 to TRBJ1-1; the match to TRBD1 covers 9 bases. Trimming at V came to 4 bases and at J to 11 bases, leaving 11 bases not matched to a gene. Per germline, CDR1 SGHAT and CDR2 FQNNGV. This CDR3 has 14 residues. CDR3 sequence: CASSYATGGFSAFF. The CDR3 DNA follows: TGTGCCAGCAGCTACGCGACAGGGGGGTTCTCTGCTTTCTTT.

This clonotype was detected once. This rearrangement joins TRBV27 to TRBJ2-2; D tentatively reads TRBD1 or TRBD2 (5 bases each). V was shortened by 1 base and J by 1 base, with 10 bases between the two germline ends. The CDR3 runs to 16 residues. Germline values: CDR1 MNHEY, CDR2 SMNVEV (reference sequence). CDR3 sequence reads: CASSLLGPMNTGELFF. DNA for the CDR3: TGTGCCAGCAGTTTATTGGGACCCATGAACACCGGGGAGCTGTTTTTT.

The table lists this clonotype with a count of one. This sequence joins TRBV20-1 and TRBJ1-2; TRBD1 matches 11 bases. The V gene end was trimmed by 3 bases and the J gene end by 3 bases; junction bases not matched to a gene: 3. CDR3 length: 14 amino acids. CDR1 DFQATT and CDR2 SNEGSKA come from the germline V gene (reference sequence). The DNA of the CDR3 is TGCAGTGCTAGTTCGGGACAGGGGGACTATGGCTACACCTTC. It specifies CSASSGQGDYGYTF.

V gene TRBV20-1 combines with J gene TRBJ2-6; D is possibly TRBD2 (5 bases). This CDR3 has 15 residues. CDR1 DFQATT and CDR2 SNEGSKA come from the germline V gene (reference sequence). Trimming took off 3 bases at V and 8 bases at J, with 17 bases between the two ends. CDR3 nucleotide sequence: TGCAGTGCTAGTCGGGGAAGTCGGCGGTCCAACGTCCTGACTTTC. It translates to CSASRGSRRSNVLTF.

This clonotype was counted at least ten times. The chain links TRBV7-2 to TRBJ1-1; TRBD1 matches at 7 bases. Germline trimming cut 5 bases from V and 4 bases from J; bases unmatched to any gene: 4. The CDR3 is 13 amino acids. Germline CDR1 and CDR2: SGHTA and FQGNSA. The CDR3 spells CASSLQGRTEAFF. As DNA, the CDR3 is TGTGCCAGCAGCCTACAGGGGCGCACTGAAGCTTTCTTT.

The V call is TRBV5-1, the J call TRBJ2-1; 9 positions match TRBD1. Germline CDR1 reads SGHRS; CDR2 reads YFSETQ. The CDR3 is 18 amino acids. J gave up 7 bases and V 0 bases, and 14 bases lay outside the gene matches. The CDR3 bases are TGCGCCAGCAGCTTGGCGGGACAGGGATTTGGGGCGATGAATGAGCAGTTCTTC. Translating gives CASSLAGQGFGAMNEQFF.

This clonotype was found once. The V gene is TRBV27, the J gene TRBJ2-2; no firm D call. The length of the CDR3 is 15 residues. Germline values: CDR1 MNHEY, CDR2 SMNVEV (reference sequence). The germline V and J ends were trimmed by 2 bases and 6 bases, with 13 bases remaining between them. The CDR3 here is CASSLMLGVSGELFF. The CDR3 bases are TGTGCCAGCAGTTTAATGCTCGGTGTGTCCGGGGAGCTGTTTTTT.

This clonotype came up once. The chain employs TRBV15 and TRBJ2-1; D is ambiguous. Germline values: CDR1 LNHNV, CDR2 YYDKDF (reference sequence). This CDR3 is 14 amino acids long. Trimming stripped 4 bases from V and 6 bases from J, with 13 bases between. The CDR3 sequence: CATSTRVGINEQFF. CDR3 sequence (DNA): TGTGCCACCAGCACCCGGGTAGGCATCAATGAGCAGTTCTTC.

This clonotype has ten or more counts. The chain recombines TRBV28 with TRBJ1-4; a weak D match, TRBD1 (5 bases). Germline values: CDR1 MDHEN, CDR2 SYDVKM. The CDR3 contains 15 residues. Between the trimmed V and J ends, which lost 6 bases and 5 bases, there was a span of 16 bases. CDR3 DNA: TGTGCCAGCAGGGACATGACAGAAACAAATGAAAAACTGTTTTTT. Amino acids: CASRDMTETNEKLFF.

There are a few counts of this clonotype. The J gene is TRBJ1-4, the V gene TRBV7-2, with D possibly being TRBD1 (5 bases). V was trimmed by 5 bases and J by 5 bases, leaving 9 bases between them. Looked up from germline, CDR1 is SGHTA and CDR2 is FQGNSA. CDR3 length: 13 residues. The CDR3: CASSIRGNEKLFF. As DNA, the CDR3 is TGTGCCAGCAGCATCCGGGGGAATGAAAAACTGTTTTTT.

Written as DNA, the CDR3 is TGTGCCAGCAGTTACTCCGGGAGGGGGGATGAGCAGTTCTTC. This translates into CASSYSGRGDEQFF. V and J are TRBV6-2 or TRBV6-3 and TRBJ2-1; 8 nucleotides agree with TRBD2. CDR1 MNHEY and CDR2 SVGEGT come from the germline V gene. V was pared by 0 bases and J by 8 bases, with 3 bases of the junction left unmatched. The CDR3 runs 14 residues.

The chain uses TRBV4-3 and TRBJ2-7; TRBD1 might be the D (6 bases). This CDR3 region has 13 residues. V was trimmed by 0 bases and J by 3 bases, leaving 6 bases between them. Germline V gene lookup returns CDR1 LGHNA and CDR2 YSLEER. The CDR3 region is CASSQDRGYEQYF. The CDR3 nucleotides are TGCGCCAGCAGCCAAGACAGGGGCTACGAGCAGTACTTC.

The chain joins TRBV28 to TRBJ2-3; D is ambiguous. The germline V gene encodes CDR1 MDHEN and CDR2 SYDVKM. V was shortened by 5 bases and J by 2 bases, with 8 bases between the two germline ends. The CDR3 length is 13 residues. The CDR3 here is CASSRQDTDTQYF. CDR3 in DNA: TGTGCCAGCAGTCGCCAGGACACAGATACGCAGTATTTT. The whole variable domain, filled in from reference TRBV28 and TRBJ2-3, reads DVKVTQSSRYLVKRTGEKVFLECVQDMDHENMFWYRQDPGLGLRLIYFSYDVKMKEKGDIPEGYSVSREKKERFSLILESASTNQTSMYLCASSRQDTDTQYFGPGTRLTVL.

A remark on this clonotype: This may come from a read error, since a much larger clone is one base off. J is TRBJ2-2 and V is TRBV12-3 or TRBV12-4; D perhaps matches TRBD1 (6 bases). The CDR3 has 16 residues. CDR3 DNA sequence: TGTGACAGCAGCCCTCGACAGGTTACGAACACCGGGGAGCTGTTTTTT. This translates into CDSSPRQVTNTGELFF.

This clonotype was found a few times. The V and J genes are TRBV11-3 and TRBJ1-2; possibly TRBD1 for D (6 bases). The V end was cut by 5 bases, the J end by 4 bases, with 17 bases between. Germline V gene data show CDR1 as SGHNT and CDR2 as YENEEA. CDR3 size: 15 residues. CDR3 coding DNA: TGTGCCAGCAGCCCGACACCCACAGGGTCCTATGGCTACACCTTC. This encodes CASSPTPTGSYGYTF.

The CDR3 reads CASSLGTGYSSYEQYF. The CDR3 DNA reads TGTGCCAGCAGCTTAGGAACAGGGTATTCCTCCTACGAGCAGTACTTC. This rearrangement joins TRBV7-2 to TRBJ2-7, with D possibly matching TRBD1 (6 bases). The CDR3 spans 16 residues. Trimming shortened V by 1 base and J by 0 bases, and 13 bases separated the two germline ends. The germline V gene encodes CDR1 SGHTA and CDR2 FQGNSA.

There are a few counts of this clonotype. The CDR3 is CAISESAGPSYGYTF. CDR3 nucleotides: TGTGCCATCAGTGAGTCGGCAGGGCCCTCCTATGGCTACACCTTC. The chain uses TRBV10-3 and TRBJ1-2; the D gene is possibly TRBD1 (5 bases). V was cut by 0 bases and J by 4 bases, with 12 bases left in between. CDR3 length: 15 amino acids. Germline V gene data show CDR1 as ENHRY and CDR2 as SYGVKD.

The chain couples TRBV11-2 to TRBJ2-4; the D gene could be TRBD1 or TRBD2 (6 bases each). The CDR3 consists of 13 residues. The ends were cut back, 6 bases at V and 7 bases at J, with 13 bases in the middle. Germline lookup yields CDR1 SGHAT and CDR2 FQNNGV. The CDR3 reads CASRKGGWNIQYF. The CDR3 DNA follows: TGTGCCAGCAGAAAAGGGGGGTGGAACATTCAGTACTTC. Supplemented by reference TRBV11-2 and TRBJ2-4, the full variable domain reads EAGVAQSPRYKIIEKRQSVAFWCNPISGHATLYWYQQILGQGPKLLIQFQNNGVVDDSQLPKDRFSAERLKGVDSTLKIQPAKLEDSAVYLCASRKGGWNIQYFGAGTRLSVL.